The entry below describes one T cell receptor (beta chain). Data came from immunoSEQ multiplex PCR; TCRdb stores just in-frame clones and leaves some out. The data hold about 170,000 clones, with approximately 86% observed a single time. These data belong to a study of control samples from healthy donors and cancer patients. Sequenced sample: blood. This clonotype was sampled from a woman aged 25 to 39 in good health.

CDR3 amino acids: CASSMGRINTEAFF. The CDR3 DNA is TGTGCCAGCTCAATGGGACGGATCAACACTGAAGCTTTCTTT. The chain recombines TRBV18 with TRBJ1-1; perhaps TRBD1 as D (5 bases). V was pared by 5 bases and J by 2 bases, with 12 bases between. The germline V gene encodes CDR1 KGHSH and CDR2 LQKENI. This CDR3 is built from 14 residues.